A selection of T cell receptor beta chains follows, all from one sample in a study of CD8+ T cells in alopecia areata. Method: immunoSEQ multiplex PCR; TCRdb's copy keeps in-frame clones and lacks some. The repertoire holds some 100,000 clones, with about 61% as singletons. The sample comprised CD4+ T cells sorted from blood. These receptors all stem from a human donor in good health. Both conserved end residues are part of each CDR3. D genes are given only for firm matches. Size is stated for part of the rows, as once, few or many counts, or as a class when the clone is expanded.

V gene: TRBV29-1
D gene: TRBD1
J gene: TRBJ1-4
clone size: .
CDR3 length: 15
CDR3 DNA: TGCAGCGTTCCCTGGACAGGCATCGGTAATGAAAAACTGTTTTTT
CDR3 protein: CSVPWTGIGNEKLFF

V gene: TRBV29-1
D gene: .
J gene: TRBJ2-5
clone size: .
CDR3 length: 12
CDR3 DNA: TGCAGTGTGGGGGGGCCACAAGAGACCCAGTACTTC
CDR3 protein: CSVGGPQETQYF

V gene: TRBV2
D gene: .
J gene: TRBJ2-3
clone size: once
CDR3 length: 16
CDR3 DNA: TGTGCCAGCAGTCCCGAGACAGGTTTGGAGACAGATACGCAGTATTTT
CDR3 protein: CASSPETGLETDTQYF

V gene: TRBV11-2
D gene: TRBD1
J gene: TRBJ2-5
clone size: .
CDR3 length: 13
CDR3 DNA: TGTGCCAGCAGCGCGGACAGGCGGGAGACCCAGTACTTC
CDR3 protein: CASSADRRETQYF

V gene: TRBV5-6
D gene: .
J gene: TRBJ1-5
clone size: .
CDR3 length: 16
CDR3 DNA: TGTGCCAGCAGCTTGGAAGGAAGGAGGTTCACACAGCCCCAGCATTTT
CDR3 protein: CASSLEGRRFTQPQHF

V gene: TRBV15
D gene: .
J gene: TRBJ2-4
clone size: few
CDR3 length: 18
CDR3 DNA: TGTGCCACCAGCAGAGTATTAAAAGGACAGATTGAACCAAACATTCAGTACTTC
CDR3 protein: CATSRVLKGQIEPNIQYF

V gene: TRBV4-1
D gene: TRBD1
J gene: TRBJ2-3
clone size: .
CDR3 length: 17
CDR3 DNA: TGCGCCAGCAGCCAAGATGGGACAGGGGGCGGCACAGATACGCAGTATTTT
CDR3 protein: CASSQDGTGGGTDTQYF

V gene: TRBV2
D gene: TRBD1
J gene: TRBJ1-5
clone size: few
CDR3 length: 14
CDR3 DNA: TGTGCCAGCAGTGAATGGGACAGAGATCAGCCCCAGCATTTT
CDR3 protein: CASSEWDRDQPQHF

V gene: TRBV5-1
D gene: TRBD2
J gene: TRBJ2-1
clone size: few
CDR3 length: 14
CDR3 DNA: TGCGCCAGCACGCGACTAGCGGGGGGGAATGAGCAGTTCTTC
CDR3 protein: CASTRLAGGNEQFF

V gene: TRBV30
D gene: TRBD2
J gene: TRBJ2-2
clone size: .
CDR3 length: 18
CDR3 DNA: TGTGCCTGGAGTCCGCTCTCCGGGCTAGCGGGGGTCAGCGGGGAGCTGTTTTTT
CDR3 protein: CAWSPLSGLAGVSGELFF

V gene: TRBV2
D gene: .
J gene: TRBJ2-5
clone size: .
CDR3 length: 13
CDR3 DNA: TGTGCCACTCCCAGGGCAGCGCAAGAGACCCAGTACTTC
CDR3 protein: CATPRAAQETQYF

V gene: TRBV15
D gene: .
J gene: TRBJ2-3
clone size: .
CDR3 length: 14
CDR3 DNA: TGTGCCACCAGCTCCCAGGGGGACTCAGATACGCAGTATTTT
CDR3 protein: CATSSQGDSDTQYF

V gene: TRBV2
D gene: .
J gene: TRBJ1-3
clone size: .
CDR3 length: 13
CDR3 DNA: TGTGCCAGCACAACGACAGGTCGAAACACCATATATTTT
CDR3 protein: CASTTTGRNTIYF

V gene: TRBV7-2
D gene: TRBD2
J gene: TRBJ2-1
clone size: few
CDR3 length: 17
CDR3 DNA: TGTGCCAGCAGCTTACCCGGGTCCAGCGGGGGATACAATGAGCAGTTCTTC
CDR3 protein: CASSLPGSSGGYNEQFF

V gene: TRBV7-8
D gene: .
J gene: TRBJ2-3
clone size: .
CDR3 length: 12
CDR3 DNA: TGTGCCAGCAGCTCCCTAGGCGCTGCGCAGTATTTT
CDR3 protein: CASSSLGAAQYF

V gene: TRBV7-3
D gene: TRBD1
J gene: TRBJ2-6
clone size: .
CDR3 length: 17
CDR3 DNA: TGTGCCAGCAGCTCCACCGGGACAGCCTCTGGGGCCAACGTCCTGACTTTC
CDR3 protein: CASSSTGTASGANVLTF

V gene: TRBV29-1
D gene: TRBD1
J gene: TRBJ1-1
clone size: .
CDR3 length: 13
CDR3 DNA: TGCAGCGTTCAGGGACAGTCTAACACTGAAGCTTTCTTT
CDR3 protein: CSVQGQSNTEAFF

V gene: TRBV27
D gene: .
J gene: TRBJ1-1
clone size: .
CDR3 length: 14
CDR3 DNA: TGTGCCAGCAGAATGGACAGCCTTAGGGCTGAAGCTTTCTTT
CDR3 protein: CASRMDSLRAEAFF

V gene: TRBV29-1
D gene: .
J gene: TRBJ2-3
clone size: few
CDR3 length: 12
CDR3 DNA: TGCAGCGTTGACATGGGGACAGATACGCAGTATTTT
CDR3 protein: CSVDMGTDTQYF

V gene: TRBV29-1
D gene: .
J gene: TRBJ2-5
clone size: .
CDR3 length: 12
CDR3 DNA: TGCAGCGTTCGCATTTACCAAGAGACCCAGTACTTC
CDR3 protein: CSVRIYQETQYF

V gene: TRBV4-1
D gene: .
J gene: TRBJ2-3
clone size: few
CDR3 length: 17
CDR3 DNA: TGCGCCAGCAGCCAAGTGTCCCCCAAAAGTAGCACAGATACGCAGTATTTT
CDR3 protein: CASSQVSPKSSTDTQYF

V gene: TRBV7-2
D gene: .
J gene: TRBJ2-2
clone size: .
CDR3 length: 14
CDR3 DNA: TGTGCCAGCAGCTTAGCGTTGGGTACCGGGGAGCTGTTTTTT
CDR3 protein: CASSLALGTGELFF

V gene: TRBV7-7
D gene: .
J gene: TRBJ2-2
clone size: .
CDR3 length: 12
CDR3 DNA: TGTGCCTCGAGGGAGAACACCGGGGAGCTGTTTTTT
CDR3 protein: CASRENTGELFF

V gene: TRBV5-1
D gene: .
J gene: TRBJ1-1
clone size: once
CDR3 length: 15
CDR3 DNA: TGCGCCAGCAGCAGACAGGCATCCGAGGGGACTGAAGCTTTCTTT
CDR3 protein: CASSRQASEGTEAFF

V gene: TRBV7-2
D gene: TRBD2
J gene: TRBJ2-1
clone size: .
CDR3 length: 16
CDR3 DNA: TGTGCCAGCAGCCTCTCGCGGGTAGCGGGGGGTGGTGAGCAGTTCTTC
CDR3 protein: CASSLSRVAGGGEQFF

V gene: TRBV7-3
D gene: .
J gene: TRBJ2-1
clone size: many
CDR3 length: 13
CDR3 DNA: TGTGCCAGCAGCTCCCCTCCGCGATCGGAGCAGTTCTTC
CDR3 protein: CASSSPPRSEQFF

V gene: TRBV6-9
D gene: TRBD1
J gene: TRBJ2-7
clone size: .
CDR3 length: 15
CDR3 DNA: TGTGCCAGCAGCACGGACAGGGGGGTGGTGTACGAGCAGTACTTC
CDR3 protein: CASSTDRGVVYEQYF

V gene: TRBV7-9
D gene: .
J gene: TRBJ2-5
clone size: .
CDR3 length: 13
CDR3 DNA: TGTGCCACCCTACAGGGCGCCCAAGAGACCCAGTACTTC
CDR3 protein: CATLQGAQETQYF

V gene: TRBV7-9
D gene: .
J gene: TRBJ1-1
clone size: few
CDR3 length: 13
CDR3 DNA: TGTGCCAGCAGCTTCGGGATGAACACTGAAGCTTTCTTT
CDR3 protein: CASSFGMNTEAFF

V gene: TRBV29-1
D gene: .
J gene: TRBJ2-5
clone size: .
CDR3 length: 12
CDR3 DNA: TGCAGCGTTGAGCCGGGGCAAGAGACCCAGTACTTC
CDR3 protein: CSVEPGQETQYF

V gene: TRBV5-1
D gene: TRBD1
J gene: TRBJ1-1
clone size: once
CDR3 length: 16
CDR3 DNA: TGCGCCAGCAGCCCGAAGGCCGGGACAGGGTACACTGAAGCTTTCTTT
CDR3 protein: CASSPKAGTGYTEAFF

V gene: TRBV19
D gene: .
J gene: TRBJ1-1
clone size: .
CDR3 length: 13
CDR3 DNA: TGTGCCAGTAGTATTCAATCAAGGCCCGGGGCTTTCTTT
CDR3 protein: CASSIQSRPGAFF

V gene: TRBV6-6
D gene: TRBD1
J gene: TRBJ1-1
clone size: few
CDR3 length: 15
CDR3 DNA: TGTGCCAGCAGCCTGAATACAGGGGCGGCCACTGAAGCTTTCTTT
CDR3 protein: CASSLNTGAATEAFF

V gene: TRBV4-1
D gene: .
J gene: TRBJ1-3
clone size: .
CDR3 length: 14
CDR3 DNA: TGCGCCAGCAGCAGCCGACAGCCGGAAAACACCATATATTTT
CDR3 protein: CASSSRQPENTIYF

V gene: TRBV7-7
D gene: TRBD1
J gene: TRBJ2-5
clone size: .
CDR3 length: 15
CDR3 DNA: TGTGCCAGCAGCCCCGGGACAGGGGCCCGGGAGACCCAGTACTTC
CDR3 protein: CASSPGTGARETQYF

V gene: TRBV29-1
D gene: TRBD1
J gene: TRBJ1-6
clone size: .
CDR3 length: 13
CDR3 DNA: TGCAGCGCCCGACAGGGAACGGGGTCACCCCTCCACTTT
CDR3 protein: CSARQGTGSPLHF

V gene: TRBV10-2
D gene: .
J gene: TRBJ2-3
clone size: .
CDR3 length: 14
CDR3 DNA: TGCGCCAGCAGTGGCCAGGGTCCGACAGATACGCAGTATTTT
CDR3 protein: CASSGQGPTDTQYF

V gene: TRBV5-6
D gene: TRBD2
J gene: TRBJ2-1
clone size: .
CDR3 length: 17
CDR3 DNA: TGTGCCAGCAGCCCCCTCCAAAGCGGGGGGAACTACAATGAGCAGTTCTTC
CDR3 protein: CASSPLQSGGNYNEQFF

V gene: TRBV6-5
D gene: TRBD1
J gene: TRBJ2-2
clone size: .
CDR3 length: 15
CDR3 DNA: TGTGCCAGCAGTTACTCACAGGGGGCTCGGGGGGAGCTGTTTTTT
CDR3 protein: CASSYSQGARGELFF

V gene: TRBV14
D gene: .
J gene: TRBJ2-3
clone size: few
CDR3 length: 15
CDR3 DNA: TGTGCCAGCAGTCCGCAGAAAACACCAACAGATACGCAGTATTTT
CDR3 protein: CASSPQKTPTDTQYF

V gene: TRBV7-6
D gene: .
J gene: TRBJ1-6
clone size: .
CDR3 length: 14
CDR3 DNA: TGTGCCAGCAGCCCGGGCGTAAGAAATTCACCCCTCCACTTT
CDR3 protein: CASSPGVRNSPLHF

V gene: TRBV5-1
D gene: .
J gene: TRBJ2-3
clone size: .
CDR3 length: 11
CDR3 DNA: TGCGCCAGCAGCTCCACAGATACGCAGTATTTT
CDR3 protein: CASSSTDTQYF

V gene: TRBV2
D gene: TRBD1
J gene: TRBJ2-3
clone size: once
CDR3 length: 15
CDR3 DNA: TGTGCCAGCAGTGATCAGGGGGTACCTGCAGATACGCAGTATTTT
CDR3 protein: CASSDQGVPADTQYF

V gene: TRBV7-9
D gene: .
J gene: TRBJ1-5
clone size: .
CDR3 length: 14
CDR3 DNA: TGTGCCAGGAGAGGGCAGGGTGGCAATCAGCCCCAGCATTTT
CDR3 protein: CARRGQGGNQPQHF

V gene: TRBV2
D gene: TRBD1
J gene: TRBJ1-2
clone size: .
CDR3 length: 15
CDR3 DNA: TGTGCCAGCAGTGAAGGCGGGACAGGGGATTATGGCTACACCTTC
CDR3 protein: CASSEGGTGDYGYTF

V gene: TRBV4-1
D gene: .
J gene: TRBJ2-6
clone size: .
CDR3 length: 14
CDR3 DNA: TGCGCCAGCAGCCAGGGGACTGGGGCCAACGTCCTGACTTTC
CDR3 protein: CASSQGTGANVLTF

V gene: TRBV5-1
D gene: .
J gene: TRBJ2-3
clone size: .
CDR3 length: 15
CDR3 DNA: TGCGCCAGCAGCCGCCTGGGACGAAGCACAGATACGCAGTATTTT
CDR3 protein: CASSRLGRSTDTQYF

V gene: TRBV27
D gene: .
J gene: TRBJ1-6
clone size: .
CDR3 length: 16
CDR3 DNA: TGTGCCAGCAGTTCGACAGGTTCGACCTATAATTCACCCCTCCACTTT
CDR3 protein: CASSSTGSTYNSPLHF

V gene: TRBV27
D gene: TRBD1
J gene: TRBJ2-7
clone size: few
CDR3 length: 11
CDR3 DNA: TGTGCCAGCGGCCGGGACAGGGAGCAGTACTTC
CDR3 protein: CASGRDREQYF

V gene: TRBV4-1
D gene: .
J gene: TRBJ2-1
clone size: .
CDR3 length: 16
CDR3 DNA: TGCGCCAGCAGCGGACAGCGGGGTTTTTCCTACAATGAGCAGTTCTTC
CDR3 protein: CASSGQRGFSYNEQFF